This TCR beta chain was captured in a study of early T cells in non-severe SARS-CoV-2 infection. The CDR3 runs to 15 residues. V lost 5 bases, J lost 7 bases, and 6 bases stayed unmatched. The germline V gene has CDR1 SNHLY and CDR2 FYNNEI. TCRdb re-derived calls from the 5' RACE reads in MiXCR, one entry per CDR3 protein. The table has about 33,000 distinct CDR3 sequences, around 5% seen once. The sequence was obtained from an adult who was a healthcare worker with PCR-confirmed SARS-CoV-2 infection or an uninfected control (not recorded which). This chain connects TRBV2 to TRBJ2-4; 12 bases line up with TRBD1. What was sequenced was whole blood. The CDR3 sequence: CASSTGTGGGNIQYF. The CDR3 DNA is TGTGCCAGCAGTACCGGGACAGGGGGCGGGAACATTCAGTACTTC.